Below, 8 T cell receptor beta chains from the same sample are listed, as sequenced in a study of blood T cell repertoires in COVID-19. The table came from immunoSEQ multiplex PCR; TCRdb's copy has only in-frame clones and leaves some out. The data contain 250,000 to 350,000 clones, about nine tenths of them singletons. Sequencing was performed on PBMCs or T cells enriched from blood (not recorded which). The source of these receptors is a woman in her thirties who had recovered from COVID-19.

The gene calls are TRBV5-6 and TRBJ2-3; D is uncertain. This CDR3 spans 13 amino acids. Germline CDR1 reads SGHDT; CDR2 reads YYEEEE. V shed 2 bases and J shed 3 bases, with 7 bases lying between them. CDR3 residues: CASSLLLTDTQYF. In DNA form, the CDR3 reads TGTGCCAGCAGCTTATTACTGACAGATACGCAGTATTTT. Full variable domain (remainder filled in from reference TRBV5-6 and TRBJ2-3): DAGVTQSPTHLIKTRGQQVTLRCSPKSGHDTVSWYQQALGQGPQFIFQYYEEEERQRGNFPDRFSGHQFPNYSSELNVNALLLGDSALYLCASSLLLTDTQYFGPGTRLTVL.

CDR3 amino acids: CATNEGNYGYTF. CDR3 nucleotides: TGTGCCACCAACGAGGGTAACTATGGCTACACCTTC. The rearrangement joins TRBV10-3 to TRBJ1-2; D ambiguous. The germline V gene has CDR1 ENHRY and CDR2 SYGVKD. This CDR3 region has 12 residues. V gave up 10 bases and J gave up 1 base, with 10 bases separating them.

The V gene is TRBV25-1, the J gene TRBJ1-1; 9 positions agree with TRBD1. Losses at the gene ends were 3 bases for V and 5 bases for J; bases not matched to a gene: 1. The CDR3 runs 13 residues. Germline V gene sequence: CDR1 MGHDK, CDR2 SYGVNS. CDR3 protein: CASSETGGTEAFF. As DNA, the CDR3 is TGTGCCAGCAGTGAGACAGGGGGGACTGAAGCTTTCTTT.

The rearrangement links TRBV7-2 to TRBJ2-7; 10 bases agree with TRBD2. This CDR3 comprises 15 residues. Per the germline V gene, CDR1 is SGHTA and CDR2 is FQGNSA. Losses at the gene ends were 1 base for V and 6 bases for J; bases not matched to a gene: 6. The CDR3 here is CASSLEASGSREQYF. CDR3 bases: TGTGCCAGCAGCTTAGAGGCTAGCGGGAGTCGCGAGCAGTACTTC.

The chain links TRBV28 to TRBJ2-7; D is possibly TRBD1 (6 bases). Trimming pared 5 bases from V and 3 bases from J, leaving 14 bases between. The V gene's germline CDR1 is MDHEN and CDR2 SYDVKM. The CDR3 loop spans 14 amino acids. The DNA for the CDR3 is TGTGCCAGCAGTGCCCAGGGGACCAACTACGAGCAGTACTTC. Translation: CASSAQGTNYEQYF. Full variable domain (rest looked up from reference TRBV28 and TRBJ2-7): DVKVTQSSRYLVKRTGEKVFLECVQDMDHENMFWYRQDPGLGLRLIYFSYDVKMKEKGDIPEGYSVSREKKERFSLILESASTNQTSMYLCASSAQGTNYEQYFGPGTRLTVT.

V usage is TRBV7-2 and J usage is TRBJ2-1, with TRBD2 as a possible D gene (6 bases). Looked up from germline, CDR1 is SGHTA and CDR2 is FQGNSA. This CDR3 region has 15 residues. V was shortened by 5 bases and J by 0 bases, with 11 bases between the two germline ends. CDR3 nucleotide sequence: TGTGCCAGCAGCGCCTCTAGCGCCTCCTACAATGAGCAGTTCTTC. Protein sequence: CASSASSASYNEQFF.

The chain carries TRBV5-1 and TRBJ2-7, with 9 bases aligning to TRBD1. CDR1 SGHRS and CDR2 YFSETQ come from the germline V gene. Trimming at V came to 7 bases and at J to 2 bases, leaving 7 bases not matched to a gene. The CDR3 contains 14 residues. The CDR3 bases are TGCGCCAGCGCGGAACAGGGGGCTACCTACGAGCAGTACTTC. Translation gives CASAEQGATYEQYF.

The chain carries TRBV10-1 and TRBJ2-5; D may be TRBD2 (6 bases). Looked up from germline, CDR1 is WNHNN and CDR2 is SYGVQD (reference sequence). The CDR3 is 14 amino acids. V was pared by 8 bases and J by 1 base, with 14 bases between. The CDR3 protein is CASQAGGGQETQYF. CDR3 in DNA: TGCGCCAGCCAAGCCGGGGGAGGCCAAGAGACCCAGTACTTC.